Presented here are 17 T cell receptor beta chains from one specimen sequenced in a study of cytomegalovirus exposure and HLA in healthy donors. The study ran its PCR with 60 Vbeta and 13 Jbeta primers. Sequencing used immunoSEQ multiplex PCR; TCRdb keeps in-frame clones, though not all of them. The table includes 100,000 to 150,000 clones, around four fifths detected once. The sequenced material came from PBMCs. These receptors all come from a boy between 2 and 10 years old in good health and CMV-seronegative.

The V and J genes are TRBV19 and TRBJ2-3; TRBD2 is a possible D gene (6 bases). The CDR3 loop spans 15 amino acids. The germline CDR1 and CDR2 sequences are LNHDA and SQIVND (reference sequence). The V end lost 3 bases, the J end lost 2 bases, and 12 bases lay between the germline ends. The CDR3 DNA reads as TGTGCCAGTAGTATGCAGGCGGGGATCACAGATACGCAGTATTTT. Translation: CASSMQAGITDTQYF.

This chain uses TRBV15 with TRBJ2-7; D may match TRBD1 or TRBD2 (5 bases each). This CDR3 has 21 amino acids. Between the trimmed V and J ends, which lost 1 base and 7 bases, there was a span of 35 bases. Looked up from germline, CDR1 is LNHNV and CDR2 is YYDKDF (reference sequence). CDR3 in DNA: TGTGCCACCAGCAGAGCCGGGGCTCGGACTCCCACTGCCAAATACCCGGGGGAGCAGTACGTC. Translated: CATSRAGARTPTAKYPGEQYV.

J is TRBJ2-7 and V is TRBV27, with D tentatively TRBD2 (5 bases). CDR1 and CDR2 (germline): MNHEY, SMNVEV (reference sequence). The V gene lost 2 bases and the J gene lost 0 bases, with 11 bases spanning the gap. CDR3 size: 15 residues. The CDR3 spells CASSLSGLGSYEQYV. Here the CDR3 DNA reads TGTGCCAGCAGTTTAAGCGGCCTTGGCTCCTACGAGCAGTACGTC.

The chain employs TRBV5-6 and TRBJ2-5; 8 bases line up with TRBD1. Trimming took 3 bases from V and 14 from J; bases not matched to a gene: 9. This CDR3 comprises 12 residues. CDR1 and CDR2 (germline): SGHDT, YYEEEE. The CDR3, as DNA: TGTGCCAGCAGCTCATCTGACAGGGGCAGCTACTTC. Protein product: CASSSSDRGSYF.

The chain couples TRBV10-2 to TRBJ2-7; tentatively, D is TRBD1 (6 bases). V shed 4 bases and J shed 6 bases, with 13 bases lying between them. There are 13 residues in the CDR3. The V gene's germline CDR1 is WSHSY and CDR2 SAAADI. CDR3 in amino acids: CASSGTGSSEQYV. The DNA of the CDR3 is TGCGCCAGCAGTGGTACAGGGTCCAGCGAGCAGTACGTC.

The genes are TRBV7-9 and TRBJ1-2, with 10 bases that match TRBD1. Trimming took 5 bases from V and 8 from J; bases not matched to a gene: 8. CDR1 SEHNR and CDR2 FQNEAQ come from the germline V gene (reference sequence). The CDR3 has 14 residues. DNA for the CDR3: TGTGCCAGCAGCGTCGACAGGGGGCTGGTAGGCTACACCTTC. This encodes CASSVDRGLVGYTF.

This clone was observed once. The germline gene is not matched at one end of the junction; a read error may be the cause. The CDR3 DNA reads TGTGCTAGCAGCCTTAGAGACTTTACCGGGACAGGGTCCCATGAGCAGTTCTTC. It translates to CASSLRDFTGTGSHEQFF. The chain has TRBV7-7 and TRBJ2-1, with 9 bases identical to TRBD1. The germline gives CDR1 SSHAT, CDR2 FNYEAQ (reference sequence). The CDR3 spans 18 residues.

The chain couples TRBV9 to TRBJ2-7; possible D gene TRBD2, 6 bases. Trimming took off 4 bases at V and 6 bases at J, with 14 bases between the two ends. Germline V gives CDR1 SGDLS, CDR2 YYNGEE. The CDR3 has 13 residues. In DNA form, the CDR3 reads TGTGCCAGCAGCCTCGGGGGAGGAACCGAGCAGTACGTC. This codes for CASSLGGGTEQYV.

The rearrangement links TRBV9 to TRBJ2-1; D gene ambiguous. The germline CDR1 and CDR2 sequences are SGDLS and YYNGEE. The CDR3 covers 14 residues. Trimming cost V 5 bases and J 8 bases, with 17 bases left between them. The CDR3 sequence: CASSLESAPDEQFF. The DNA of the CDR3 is TGTGCCAGCAGTCTAGAAAGTGCGCCGGATGAGCAGTTCTTC.

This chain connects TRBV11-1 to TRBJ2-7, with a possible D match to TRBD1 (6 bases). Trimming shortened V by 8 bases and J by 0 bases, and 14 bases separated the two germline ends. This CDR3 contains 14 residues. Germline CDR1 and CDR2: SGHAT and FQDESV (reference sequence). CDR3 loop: CASSTGPSSYEQYF. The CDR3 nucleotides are TGTGCCAGCTCGACAGGACCAAGCTCCTACGAGCAGTACTTC.

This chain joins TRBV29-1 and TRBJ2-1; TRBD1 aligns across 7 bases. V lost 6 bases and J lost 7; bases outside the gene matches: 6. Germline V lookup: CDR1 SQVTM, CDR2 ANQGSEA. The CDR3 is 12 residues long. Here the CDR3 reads CSVDEQGNEQFF. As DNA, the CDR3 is TGCAGCGTCGACGAACAGGGGAATGAGCAGTTCTTC.

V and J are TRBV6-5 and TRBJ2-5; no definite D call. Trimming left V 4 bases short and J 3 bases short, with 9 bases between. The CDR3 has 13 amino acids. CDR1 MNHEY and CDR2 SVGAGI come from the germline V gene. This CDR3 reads CASSLHQKETQYF. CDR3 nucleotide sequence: TGTGCCAGCAGTTTACACCAAAAAGAGACCCAGTACTTC.

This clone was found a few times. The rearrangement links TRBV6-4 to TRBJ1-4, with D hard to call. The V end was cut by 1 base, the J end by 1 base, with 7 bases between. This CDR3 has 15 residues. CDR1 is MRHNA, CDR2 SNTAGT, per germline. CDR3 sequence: CASSDLTVTNEKLFF. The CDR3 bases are TGTGCCAGCAGTGACTTAACAGTAACTAATGAAAAACTGTTTTTT.

CDR3 residues: CASSSTRWDTQYF. In DNA, the CDR3 is TGTGCCAGCAGCTCTACTAGATGGGATACGCAGTATTTT. The rearrangement uses TRBV21-1 and TRBJ2-3; TRBD2, as called in the table, went unchecked against the DNA. TRBV21-1 is described as a pseudogene. CDR3 length: 13 residues.

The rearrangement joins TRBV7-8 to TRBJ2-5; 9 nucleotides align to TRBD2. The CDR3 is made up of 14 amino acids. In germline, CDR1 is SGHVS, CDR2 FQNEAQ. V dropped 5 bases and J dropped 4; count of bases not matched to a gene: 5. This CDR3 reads CASSLSTSGETQYF. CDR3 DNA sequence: TGTGCCAGCAGCCTCTCGACTAGCGGAGAGACCCAGTACTTC.

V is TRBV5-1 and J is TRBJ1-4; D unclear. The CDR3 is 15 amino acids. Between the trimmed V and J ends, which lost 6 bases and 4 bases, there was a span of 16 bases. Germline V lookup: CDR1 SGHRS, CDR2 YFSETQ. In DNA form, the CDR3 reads TGCGCCAGCACCCACGGGTTACGGGTTAATGAAAAACTGTTTTTT. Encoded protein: CASTHGLRVNEKLFF.

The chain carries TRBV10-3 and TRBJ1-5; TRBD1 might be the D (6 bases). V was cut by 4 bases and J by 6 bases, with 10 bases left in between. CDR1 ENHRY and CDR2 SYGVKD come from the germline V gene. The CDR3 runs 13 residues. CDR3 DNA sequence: TGTGCCATCAGTGGACAGGCAGGTCAGCCCCAGCATTTT. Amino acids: CAISGQAGQPQHF.